This TCR beta chain originates from a study of cytomegalovirus exposure and HLA in healthy donors (dated by TCRdb to about 2017). Some background on the complete study: An earlier analysis of 587 of the donors reported roughly 300 Gb of sequence data and 95 million to 130 million unique TCR beta sequences obtained from about 200 million T cells. Approximately 300 gigabases of sequencing data and around 85 million unique TCR sequences made up an early release that covered 500 to 700 HLA-typed donors. Donor age, sex, ethnicity and CMV serostatus were compiled alongside the repertoire data. A later genetic analysis took genome-wide SNP genotypes for about three fifths of the 666 donors and used that subset as a discovery cohort. HLA typing covered class I and class II loci at four-digit resolution. Among some 400 genotyped donors of the cohort, an average of roughly 230,000 unique TCR beta nucleotide sequences was sequenced per donor, of which about 19% were non-productive. The study profiled the T cell repertoires of more than 500 subjects by immunosequencing and related them to cytomegalovirus serostatus. To decide whether each TCR beta V gene segment behaved as functional or pseudogenic, an earlier analysis of some 600 of the donors relied on high-throughput TCR beta sequencing. Five DR-DQ haplotypes were handled as single units for association and clustering, since linkage in the cohort was strong. All discovery cohort repertoires had been generated using a single sequencing platform. Besides the first cohort of more than 650 subjects, a separate validation cohort made up of around 120 different subjects was used. The aim of the study was to test whether cataloging public T cell receptors could identify signatures of past pathogen exposure. Of the 398 genotyped donors, about 84% fell in the genetic ancestry cluster associated with self-reported Caucasian donors. To study patterns of TCR occurrence, a later analysis re-analyzed previously published TCR beta repertoires from just over 650 donors and added high-resolution HLA genotyping. The study combined high-throughput TCR immunosequencing, statistical association of individual TCRs with disease status, and machine learning to predict cytomegalovirus infection status. Typing coverage differed by locus: A, B, C, DRB1 and DQB1 were typed in about 629-640 donors, DQA1 in 522, DPA1 in 600 to 610, and DPB1 in 400 to 480. Rather than using new phenotypic data, the later analysis identified candidate immune exposures from TCR beta sequences and from how often those sequences occurred across donors.

In total, roughly 670 healthy bone marrow donors made up the cohort. Cohort members were all nominally healthy when sampled, although unrecorded immune exposures were likely present. The donor tested CMV seropositive and was one of the 289 seropositive cohort members. Every donor gave a peripheral blood sample, and the peripheral blood mononuclear cells from that sample were used for TCR beta sequencing. The Qiagen DNeasy Blood Extraction Kit was used to extract genomic DNA from the blood cell samples. From the cysteine through the phenylalanine, the CDR3 covers 15 amino acids. The kept DNA is CDR3 alone, 45 bases in frame from the first base. The junction carries 13 bases between V and J, which are trimmed by 0 bases and 5 bases respectively. The germline V gene gives CDR1 as MNHEY and CDR2 as SVGAGI. Study-wide conclusions, independent of this receptor: When HLA alleles, especially DR and DQ, strongly co-occurred, TCR associations were difficult to assign to individual alleles. Three of the identified cytomegalovirus-associated TCR beta chains were confirmed in vitro to be specific for cytomegalovirus antigens. In an earlier analysis of around 600 of the donors, most TCR beta V segments were observed in productive rearrangements about 87% or about 30% of the time, broadly matching IMGT annotations. While some public TCRs were present in many individuals, most TCR sequences turned up only very rarely across donors. A cluster of highly shared sequence variants was judged likely to represent a technical artifact of the sequencing pipeline. A further reported finding was that TCR beta sequences accurately predicted the HLA-A and HLA-B alleles for most subjects in the first cohort. In a later analysis, some 17,000 TCR beta sequences were associated with specific HLA alleles at a false discovery rate of 0.05. CMV serostatus was the only immune exposure information available for the cohort. A total of roughly 160 TCR beta chains were listed by the study as associated with cytomegalovirus. A later genetic analysis associated a missense DCLRE1C variant with V-gene and J-gene trimming of TCR beta chains, and an independent cohort replicated the association. In a later analysis, HLA-associated TCR beta chains showed more clonal expansion and lower generation probabilities than non-associated chains that were equally common. Linkage disequilibrium might explain the correlated functional status among segregating V segments, but an unknown experimental factor could not be ruled out. Because the 87-base-pair reads could not distinguish some IMGT-functional V segments, including TRBV6-2 and TRBV6-3, those segments were excluded. Several of the top co-occurrence clusters appeared to be linked to parvovirus B19, influenza, CMV and Epstein-Barr virus, according to a later analysis. According to the authors, the approach could potentially be generalized to other disease states and immunological phenotypes. In a later analysis, the rate of TCR association differed among HLA loci, with DRB1 alleles having the most associated TCRs and HLA-C alleles having the fewest. Because HLA typing was missing for some donors at each locus, association tests included only the typed subset. Presence/absence analyses assumed roughly uniform sequencing depth across donors, an assumption that may not hold. Approximately 18 rarely observed V segments, including chromosome 9 orphons, were excluded from the earlier analysis of about 600 of the donors because counts were too low. According to a later analysis, most CMV-associated TCR beta chains appeared to be HLA-restricted, and the HLA associations seemed to be driven largely by CMV exposure. In this cohort, only TCR beta chains were sequenced, and detectable features were limited by the absence of alpha or paired-chain data. In both the original and validation cohorts, the classifier was reported to diagnose cytomegalovirus status with high specificity and sensitivity. In a later genetic analysis, fewer N-insertions in productive TCRs were reported among donors in an Asian-associated ancestry cluster than the roughly 640-donor mean.

To prepare the library, the immunoSEQ multiplex PCR assay was applied. A mixture of 60 forward primers for TCR Vbeta segments and 13 reverse primers for TCR Jbeta segments was used in the multiplex PCR. Amplification of the CDR3 region of rearranged TCR beta genes was performed with a multiplex PCR assay on genomic DNA. On the Illumina HiSeq System, the amplified TCR beta libraries were sequenced as 87-base-pair reads. The original methods were these. A later analysis counted about 82 million unique TCR beta chains across the 500 to 850 repertoires, and some 11 million of these chains were shared by at least two donors. Raw reads were error-corrected and collapsed into unique sequences with a nearest-neighbor algorithm that merged closely related sequences to remove PCR and sequencing errors. To assign V, D and J gene segments, CDR3 sequences were aligned to IMGT reference sequences. For a sequence to be retained, a match of at least six nucleotides to both a V gene segment and a J gene segment was required. A rearrangement counted as productive if the CDR3 had no stop codons and remained in frame with V and J, and every other rearrangement counted as non-productive. CDR3 was defined according to IMGT convention as the region running from the second conserved V-encoded cysteine to the conserved J-encoded phenylalanine. Sequences without an unambiguous match to a single V gene segment were excluded from the earlier analysis of almost 600 of the donors. In an earlier analysis of 450 to 750 of the donors, a V segment was called functional when productive rearrangements were above 56.7%, and segregating when the standard deviation between donors exceeded 5%. A statistical classification framework was built to diagnose cytomegalovirus status from the catalog of TCR beta chain sequences. In a later analysis, TCR nucleotide sequences were compared against IMGT/GENE-DB human TR gene sequences so that V and J genes could be assigned. Using the TCRdist pipeline, a later analysis assigned CDR3 sequences along with most-parsimonious VDJ recombination scenarios. In a later analysis, each TCR beta chain was defined by its CDR3 amino acid sequence together with its V-gene family, and reads lacking a unique V-gene family were excluded. As a way to deal with suspected cross-contamination and a sequencing artifact, a later analysis dropped nearly 600 nucleotide sequences that were highly shared and had low generation probability. In a later analysis, a clonal expansion index was calculated for each public chain from normalized within-repertoire ranks of inferred template counts. In a later analysis, generation probabilities were computed using a VDJ recombination model fitted to out-of-frame rearrangements, and the results were checked against IGoR. In a later analysis, TCR-TCR, TCR-HLA and TCR-CMV co-occurrence was scored with hypergeometric tests, and a repertoire-size bias correction was applied to TCR pairs. False discovery rates were estimated in a later analysis by permuting HLA or CMV assignments 20 times. In a later analysis, co-occurring TCRs were grouped using DBSCAN, with TCRdist sequence similarity added in when clustering inside HLA-allele-positive subsets. Co-occurrence clustering excluded repertoires with fewer than 30,000 or more than 120,000 public chains, plus five with anomalous nucleotide sharing. Imported from immuneACCESS, the table was reduced by TCRdb to in-frame sequences with V and J called. These copies leave out some clones; in studies compared against another copy, an unresolved V gene accounts for under half, and the cause of the remainder is not known. That table furnishes V, J and clone size, whereas the DNA furnished D and trimming. Here the sample has under 200,000 clones; roughly 13% occur a single time. The ten largest account for 7.5% to 10% of the sample.

Remarks on this clone: Its antigen is unknown. Base qualities were left out, and no much larger clone turns up one base away.

Source material: PBMCs. The sequence was obtained from a man aged 45-60 years in good health and CMV-seropositive. The chain employs TRBV6-5 and TRBJ1-1; no D gene call is confident. The DNA sequence is as follows: TGTGCCAGCAGTTACTCGACGGCGGGCCAGACTGAAGCTTTCTTT. Its protein product is CASSYSTAGQTEAFF.